Listed here is a single TCR beta chain. What it recognizes is unknown. This entry comes from a study of ipilimumab plus nivolumab after autologous stem cell transplantation. Study information: Median doses per patient: a few ipilimumab, about 8 nivolumab. DLBCL patients had primary refractory or relapsed disease.

Patients received nivolumab 3 mg/kg at weeks 1, 4, 7, 10, then fortnightly to week 26. Libraries were prepared by immunoSEQ multiplex PCR; TCRdb keeps only in-frame clonotypes and omits some of them. Among about 84,000 clones listed, under 85% were seen once. The CDR3 is made up of 13 amino acids. Per germline, CDR1 SNHLY and CDR2 FYNNEI. V lost 8 bases and J lost 5, with 15 bases in between. General study results and limits: TCR repertoire, Treg phenotype and gut microbiota reportedly support more study of this approach.

The V call is TRBV2, the J call TRBJ2-5, with D perhaps assigned TRBD1 or TRBD2 (5 bases each). The clonotype comes from a male donor with diffuse large B-cell lymphoma. Sequencing was performed on PBMCs, taken in a trial of ipilimumab plus nivolumab as post-transplant consolidation. CDR3 nucleotide sequence: TGTGCCAGCTCCTCCGGGGCTTGGGAGACCCAGTACTTC. Its protein product is CASSSGAWETQYF. Variable domain in full (rest from reference TRBV2 and TRBJ2-5): EPEVTQTPSHQVTQMGQEVILRCVPISNHLYFYWYRQILGQKVEFLVSFYNNEISEKSEIFDDQFSVERPDGSNFTLKIRSTKLEDSAMYFCASSSGAWETQYFGPGTRLLVL.